These 3 T cell receptor beta chains came from one sample sequenced in a study of monozygotic twins with cystic fibrosis. The assay was immunoSEQ multiplex PCR, and TCRdb's table has in-frame clones only and misses some. This sample has 35,000 or so clones, with over 70% found just once. Sequenced material: blood. Source of these receptors: a girl aged 2 to 9 with cystic fibrosis.

The rearrangement links TRBV7-2 to TRBJ2-3; D ambiguous. In germline, CDR1 is SGHTA, CDR2 FQGNSA. This CDR3 has 13 residues. V was pared by 5 bases and J by 0 bases, with 6 bases between. The CDR3, as DNA: TGTGCCAGCAGCCCTCAGAGCACAGATACGCAGTATTTT. It translates to CASSPQSTDTQYF.

V is TRBV9 and J is TRBJ1-2; 8 bases align to TRBD1. Germline V gives CDR1 SGDLS, CDR2 YYNGEE. With V trimmed by 8 bases and J by 5 bases, 5 bases remained unmatched. The CDR3 has 12 residues. The CDR3 DNA follows: TGTGCCAGTATGGGACAGGCGTATGGCTACACCTTC. Residues: CASMGQAYGYTF.

V is TRBV30 and J is TRBJ1-5; 11 nucleotides align to TRBD1. Germline loops: CDR1 GTSNPN, CDR2 SVGIG (reference sequence). This CDR3 is built from 14 residues. The J segment lost 6 bases and the V segment lost 2 bases, leaving 3 bases of the junction unmatched. The DNA of the CDR3 is TGTGCCTGGAGTTCAGGACAGGGGGCTCAGCCCCAGCATTTT. Encoded protein: CAWSSGQGAQPQHF.